Below are 25 T cell receptor beta chains sequenced from a single sample in a study of graft-versus-host responses after intestinal transplantation. Their antigens are not known. Generated by immunoSEQ multiplex PCR, the TCRdb table keeps only in-frame clones and is missing some. The sample lists tens of thousands of clones; 85% to 95% were seen once. The specimen comprised unstimulated CD8+ T cells sorted from spleen or lymph node cells, sampled before intestinal transplant. The receptors derive from a human donor who received an intestinal transplant.

The V gene is TRBV4-2, the J gene TRBJ1-1; 9 nucleotides align to TRBD1. V lost 3 bases to trimming and J lost 2 bases; unmatched junction nucleotides: 7. CDR1 and CDR2 from the germline V gene are LGHNA and YNFKEQ. This CDR3 has 16 amino acids. CDR3 DNA sequence: TGTGCCAGCAGCCAGGGACCGGGACAGGGTAACACTGAAGCTTTCTTT. Amino acids: CASSQGPGQGNTEAFF.

This sequence joins TRBV6-1 and TRBJ1-2; D ambiguous. Germline CDR1 and CDR2: MNHNS and SASEGT. This CDR3 is built from 18 residues. V was clipped by 2 bases and J by 2 bases, with 21 bases between them. The CDR3 DNA sequence: TGTGCCAGCAGTGAATTTCGTTTAGTAGAATCCCCCAACTATGGCTACACCTTC. As protein: CASSEFRLVESPNYGYTF.

CDR3 nucleotides: TGTGCCAGCACCAGCGGGTTTGATGGAAACACCATATATTTT. This gives the protein CASTSGFDGNTIYF. The chain joins TRBV2 to TRBJ1-3; no reliable D call. The V and J ends lost 7 bases and 3 bases respectively, with 13 bases between them. The CDR3 covers 14 residues. The germline gives CDR1 SNHLY, CDR2 FYNNEI.

The rearrangement links TRBV7-8 to TRBJ1-1; D uncertain. Germline CDR1 reads SGHVS; CDR2 reads FQNEAQ. CDR3 size: 14 residues. V gave up 3 bases and J gave up 0 bases, with 8 bases separating them. As DNA, the CDR3 is TGTGCCAGCAGCTTCCCGACATTGAACACTGAAGCTTTCTTT. This codes for CASSFPTLNTEAFF.

J is TRBJ2-1 and V is TRBV6-5; TRBD2 agrees at 9 bases. From germline, CDR1 is MNHEY and CDR2 SVGAGI. The CDR3 has 15 residues. V shed 6 bases and J 5 bases; nucleotides not matched to a gene: 8. CDR3 residues: CASSFSGRKDNEQFF. CDR3 in DNA: TGTGCCAGCAGCTTTAGCGGGAGAAAAGACAATGAGCAGTTCTTC.

The chain carries TRBV7-4 and TRBJ1-4; 7 positions match TRBD1. The germline V gene encodes CDR1 SGHVT and CDR2 SQSDAQ. The CDR3 has 16 amino acids. Trimming cost V 5 bases and J 4 bases; bases outside gene matches: 10. CDR3 residues: CASSTPWDSFNEKLFF. CDR3 sequence (DNA): TGTGCCAGCAGCACCCCTTGGGACAGCTTTAATGAAAAACTGTTTTTT.

The gene calls are TRBV28 and TRBJ1-3; D is undetermined. V dropped 3 bases and J dropped 1 base, with 22 bases sitting between them. The CDR3 loop spans 19 amino acids. Germline V CDR1 and CDR2: MDHEN, SYDVKM. The CDR3 protein is CASSFLFRRQRVSGNTIYF. The CDR3, as DNA: TGTGCCAGCAGTTTCCTCTTTCGTCGGCAGAGGGTGTCTGGAAACACCATATATTTT.

In its sample, this clone was seen a few times. V is TRBV6-6 and J is TRBJ1-2; D perhaps matches TRBD1 (5 bases). Germline V gene data show CDR1 as MNHNY and CDR2 as SVGAGI (reference sequence). This CDR3 contains 14 residues. V was trimmed by 0 bases and J by 4 bases, leaving 9 bases between them. The CDR3 DNA follows: TGTGCCAGCAGTTACTCATCAGGGTTCTATGGCTACACCTTC. Its protein is CASSYSSGFYGYTF.

The rearrangement joins TRBV5-6 to TRBJ1-1; D is possibly TRBD1 (5 bases). Looked up from germline, CDR1 is SGHDT and CDR2 is YYEEEE. The ends were cut back, 0 bases at V and 0 bases at J, with 6 bases in the middle. The CDR3 spans 14 residues. The CDR3 region has the DNA TGTGCCAGCAGCTTGGAACAGGTGAACACTGAAGCTTTCTTT. Translating gives CASSLEQVNTEAFF.

The chain employs TRBV28 and TRBJ1-4; no firm D call. The CDR3 contains 16 residues. V dropped 2 bases and J dropped 0 bases, with 10 bases sitting between them. Germline CDR1 MDHEN, CDR2 SYDVKM. In DNA form, the CDR3 reads TGTGCCAGCAGTTTAGCCGGCAGGACAACTAATGAAAAACTGTTTTTT. It is translated as CASSLAGRTTNEKLFF.

The genes are TRBV27 and TRBJ2-7, with 7 bases lining up with TRBD2. This CDR3 region has 17 residues. The V gene end was trimmed by 0 bases and the J gene end by 4 bases; junction bases not matched to a gene: 12. The germline CDR1 and CDR2 sequences are MNHEY and SMNVEV (reference sequence). In nucleotides, the CDR3 is TGTGCCAGCAGTTTATCGGCCGGACCGCTGGGGGGGTACGAGCAGTACTTC. This translates into CASSLSAGPLGGYEQYF.

The V gene is TRBV11-2, the J gene TRBJ1-2, with a weak D call TRBD1 (5 bases). From germline, CDR1 is SGHAT and CDR2 FQNNGV. The CDR3 totals 14 residues. V lost 8 bases and J lost 3, with 16 bases in between. CDR3 residues: CASHGGPLDYGYTF. CDR3 coding DNA: TGTGCCAGCCACGGGGGACCCCTAGACTATGGCTACACCTTC. Looking up the rest from reference TRBV11-2 and TRBJ1-2 gives the full variable domain: EAGVAQSPRYKIIEKRQSVAFWCNPISGHATLYWYQQILGQGPKLLIQFQNNGVVDDSQLPKDRFSAERLKGVDSTLKIQPAKLEDSAVYLCASHGGPLDYGYTFGSGTRLTVV.

The V and J genes are TRBV7-2 and TRBJ2-7, with D unresolved. Looked up from germline, CDR1 is SGHTA and CDR2 is FQGNSA. V lost 1 base to trimming and J lost 0 bases, with 10 bases between them. The CDR3 totals 15 residues. The CDR3 region has the DNA TGTGCCAGCAGCTTAGAGGTTGGAAACTCCTACGAGCAGTACTTC. Residues: CASSLEVGNSYEQYF.

This chain joins TRBV4-1 and TRBJ2-3; TRBD2 might be the D (5 bases). V was shortened by 0 bases and J by 2 bases, with 12 bases between the two germline ends. The CDR3 has 16 amino acids. Per germline, CDR1 MGHRA and CDR2 YSYEKL. CDR3 nucleotide sequence: TGCGCCAGCAGCCAAGAAGCGGTGATCTTCACAGATACGCAGTATTTT. Translated: CASSQEAVIFTDTQYF.

As regards this clone: The junction departs from germline at one end; a sequencing error may be responsible. This chain joins TRBV28 and TRBJ2-7, with D perhaps given as TRBD1 or TRBD2 (5 bases each). The CDR3 runs to 13 residues. Looked up from germline, CDR1 is MDHEN and CDR2 is SYDVKM. DNA of the CDR3: TGTGTCAGCAGCTTAGGTCGGGGCAACGAGCAGTACTTC. It is translated as CVSSLGRGNEQYF.

The genes are TRBV28 and TRBJ1-1; D perhaps matches TRBD1 (5 bases). Looked up from germline, CDR1 is MDHEN and CDR2 is SYDVKM. The CDR3 contains 15 residues. The ends were cut back, 3 bases at V and 4 bases at J, with 15 bases in the middle. Written as DNA, the CDR3 is TGTGCCAGCAGTTTGAGCCAGGGTTTGGGCACTGAAGCTTTCTTT. Protein: CASSLSQGLGTEAFF. Complete variable domain (other parts from reference TRBV28 and TRBJ1-1): DVKVTQSSRYLVKRTGEKVFLECVQDMDHENMFWYRQDPGLGLRLIYFSYDVKMKEKGDIPEGYSVSREKKERFSLILESASTNQTSMYLCASSLSQGLGTEAFFGQGTRLTVV.

The J gene is TRBJ2-5, the V gene TRBV28, with D perhaps being TRBD1 or TRBD2 (6 bases each). CDR3 length: 20 residues. V was trimmed by 6 bases and J by 1 base, leaving 30 bases between them. Germline V gives CDR1 MDHEN, CDR2 SYDVKM. The CDR3 sequence: CASRASDRRGELGLQETQYF. DNA for the CDR3: TGTGCCAGCAGAGCATCGGATCGGAGGGGGGAGCTCGGGCTCCAAGAGACCCAGTACTTC.

This clone appeared a single time. The gene calls are TRBV28 and TRBJ1-1; TRBD1 agrees at 8 bases. V lost 5 bases to trimming and J lost 5 bases; unmatched junction nucleotides: 10. Germline V gene data show CDR1 as MDHEN and CDR2 as SYDVKM. The CDR3 extends over 15 amino acids. CDR3 region: CASSTRDRLRTEAFF. CDR3 nucleotide sequence: TGTGCCAGCAGTACCCGGGACAGGTTGAGGACTGAAGCTTTCTTT.

This clone was seen once. CDR3 in amino acids: CASSQTHTDTQYF. The DNA of the CDR3 is TGTGCCAGCTCACAAACCCACACAGATACGCAGTATTTT. V is TRBV18 and J is TRBJ2-3; the D is unclear. V lost 4 bases, J lost 2 bases, and 7 bases lay in between. Germline loops: CDR1 KGHSH, CDR2 LQKENI. This CDR3 is 13 amino acids long.

CDR3 DNA sequence: TGTGCCAGCAGTTTAAGGGCCCTTTTCCGGGGGGAGCAGTACTTC. As protein: CASSLRALFRGEQYF. This sequence joins TRBV27 and TRBJ2-5; 7 bases are shared with TRBD2. The germline gives CDR1 MNHEY, CDR2 SMNVEV (reference sequence). The trim removed 2 bases at V and 11 bases at J, leaving 14 bases unmatched. The CDR3 is made up of 15 amino acids.

This clone was detected once. V and J are TRBV7-9 and TRBJ1-1, with no clear D. V was cut by 4 bases and J by 1 base, with 19 bases left in between. The CDR3 is made up of 17 amino acids. CDR1 SEHNR and CDR2 FQNEAQ come from the germline V gene (reference sequence). The CDR3 region is CASSSSIVPGRNTEAFF. CDR3 bases: TGTGCCAGCAGCTCATCCATAGTCCCCGGGAGGAACACTGAAGCTTTCTTT.

J is TRBJ2-5 and V is TRBV4-1, with TRBD2 identical over 9 bases. The J call is in doubt because the DNA end fits TRBJ2-7 better. The germline CDR1 and CDR2 sequences are MGHRA and YSYEKL. The CDR3 covers 19 residues. The CDR3 loop reads CASSQEDRIAGAVYYEQYF. The CDR3 region has the DNA TGCGCCAGCAGCCAAGAAGATAGGATAGCGGGGGCAGTTTACTACGAGCAGTACTTC.

This chain uses TRBV9 with TRBJ1-1; D unclear. CDR3 size: 14 residues. The V gene's germline CDR1 is SGDLS and CDR2 YYNGEE. The V end was cut by 0 bases, the J end by 2 bases, with 8 bases between. The CDR3 is CASSVGTLNTEAFF. In DNA, the CDR3 is TGTGCCAGCAGCGTAGGGACCCTAAACACTGAAGCTTTCTTT. The full variable domain, in which reference TRBV9 and TRBJ1-1 provide the parts outside the CDR3, is DSGVTQTPKHLITATGQRVTLRCSPRSGDLSVYWYQQSLDQGLQFLIQYYNGEERAKGNILERFSAQQFPDLHSELNLSSLELGDSALYFCASSVGTLNTEAFFGQGTRLTVV.

This clone was recorded only once. The rearrangement links TRBV7-9 to TRBJ1-4; 10 nucleotides agree with TRBD1. Germline lookup yields CDR1 SEHNR and CDR2 FQNEAQ (reference sequence). J gave up 1 base and V 0 bases, and 5 bases lay outside the gene matches. This CDR3 is built from 18 residues. Here the CDR3 DNA reads TGTGCCAGCAGCTTAGCCGGGACAGGGGTCGGAACTAATGAAAAACTGTTTTTT. Its protein product is CASSLAGTGVGTNEKLFF.

The chain joins TRBV10-3 to TRBJ2-7, with D unclear. CDR3 length: 19 amino acids. Germline V gives CDR1 ENHRY, CDR2 SYGVKD. V shed 3 bases and J shed 2 bases, with 26 bases lying between them. The CDR3, as DNA: TGTGCCATCAGTGATCTGGCCGCCAAGGGCCCTATCCCGACCTACGAGCAGTACTTC. Its protein is CAISDLAAKGPIPTYEQYF.